These 5 T cell receptor beta chains were sequenced from one sample in a study of metastatic and nonmetastatic thyroid tumors. TCRdb re-called the PCR reads through MiXCR. The data contain tens of thousands of clones, around 30% of them singletons. Each patient went into thyroid surgery without having received any treatment. Material: blood. The receptors stem from a female donor with papillary thyroid cancer or a benign thyroid nodule (not recorded which). Some clones in this sample may be carry-over from other donors' samples.

This clone was detected many times. V is TRBV9 and J is TRBJ2-3, with 9 positions matching TRBD1. This CDR3 has 17 residues. CDR1 and CDR2 from the germline V gene are SGDLS and YYNGEE. The ends lost 3 bases at V and 2 bases at J; junction bases unmatched: 10. The CDR3 protein is CASSASGTGNPTDTQYF. Here the CDR3 DNA reads TGTGCCAGCAGCGCTTCCGGGACAGGGAATCCCACAGATACGCAGTATTTT. Filled out from reference TRBV9 and TRBJ2-3, the complete variable domain reads DSGVTQTPKHLITATGQRVTLRCSPRSGDLSVYWYQQSLDQGLQFLIQYYNGEERAKGNILERFSAQQFPDLHSELNLSSLELGDSALYFCASSASGTGNPTDTQYFGPGTRLTVL.

This clone was detected many times. The genes are TRBV18 and TRBJ1-5; D is ambiguous. The CDR3 extends over 12 amino acids. V gave up 5 bases and J gave up 3 bases, with 5 bases separating them. The germline V gene has CDR1 KGHSH and CDR2 LQKENI. CDR3 protein: CASSGYNQPQHF. The CDR3 nucleotides read TGTGCCAGCTCAGGGTACAATCAGCCCCAGCATTTT.

There are many counts of this clone. V and J are TRBV20-1 and TRBJ2-1; D gene ambiguous. With 5 bases removed from V and 6 bases from J, the gap between germline ends came to 20 bases. The CDR3 extends over 15 amino acids. Germline CDR1 is DFQATT and CDR2 is SNEGSKA (reference sequence). CDR3 nucleotide sequence: TGCAGTGCTTGGGCTGGTAGCCGACACATCAATGAGCAGTTCTTC. Translating it yields CSAWAGSRHINEQFF.

CDR3 DNA sequence: TGCAGTGCTAGAGATAGGAAGGGGATCAGCTACACCTTC. It codes for CSARDRKGISYTF. The J gene is TRBJ1-2, the V gene TRBV20-1; possibly TRBD1 for D (5 bases). This CDR3 is built from 13 residues. Looked up from germline, CDR1 is DFQATT and CDR2 is SNEGSKA (reference sequence). V lost 0 bases to trimming and J lost 9 bases, with 14 bases between them.

This sequence joins TRBV20-1 and TRBJ2-2; 10 nucleotides match TRBD2. CDR3 length: 14 amino acids. Germline V gives CDR1 DFQATT, CDR2 SNEGSKA (reference sequence). V lost 2 bases to trimming and J lost 3 bases; unmatched junction nucleotides: 0. CDR3 sequence reads: CSARLAGDTGELFF. For the CDR3, the DNA is TGCAGTGCTAGACTAGCGGGAGACACCGGGGAGCTGTTTTTT.